This passage covers 15 T cell receptor beta chains from one sample sequenced in a study of CD8 T cells in ankylosing spondylitis. Whole-study findings and limits: Characteristic of ankylosing spondylitis blood, it appeared, was a TCR beta motif comprising several highly homologous variants.

The antigens of these receptors remain unknown. TCRdb itself ran the 5' RACE reads through MiXCR, one entry per CDR3 protein. The repertoire holds 350,000 to 550,000 distinct CDR3 sequences, with 20% to 30% as singletons. The specimen was blood, either unsorted or a sorted T cell fraction (not recorded which). Every receptor here comes from a male donor with ankylosing spondylitis.

There are a few counts of this clonotype. The CDR3 spells CATSEPGPGRNEQFF. In DNA, the CDR3 is TGTGCCACCAGTGAACCGGGACCAGGTCGAAATGAGCAGTTCTTC. The chain is built from TRBV24-1 and TRBJ2-1; D could derive from TRBD1 or TRBD2 (5 bases each). Trimming removed 4 bases at V and 7 bases at J, with 16 bases between. The CDR3 totals 15 residues. Germline V gives CDR1 KGHDR, CDR2 SFDVKD.

This chain uses TRBV10-3 with TRBJ2-1; D may match TRBD1 or TRBD2 (7 bases each). The CDR3 loop spans 16 amino acids. V lost 4 bases and J 4 bases, leaving 17 bases between the germline ends. Germline-derived CDR1 and CDR2 are ENHRY and SYGVKD. The CDR3 DNA reads as TGTGCCATCAGTGCTAATACAGGGGAGGGGTACAATGAGCAGTTCTTC. This codes for CAISANTGEGYNEQFF.

There are a few counts of this clonotype. This rearrangement joins TRBV12-5 to TRBJ2-5; 11 bases agree with TRBD2. Germline V gene lookup returns CDR1 LGHNT and CDR2 FRNRAP. V lost 1 base and J lost 5; bases outside the gene matches: 3. This CDR3 comprises 15 residues. The DNA of the CDR3 is TGTGCTAGTGGTTTGGGACTAGCGGGACTCGAGACCCAGTACTTC. It codes for CASGLGLAGLETQYF.

The genes are TRBV6-6 and TRBJ1-2; D perhaps matches TRBD1 (5 bases). V lost 7 bases, J lost 7 bases, and 13 bases lay in between. The CDR3 runs to 12 residues. CDR1 is MNHNY, CDR2 SVGAGI, per germline (reference sequence). CDR3 amino acids: CASTPGGGGYTF. CDR3 nucleotides: TGTGCCAGCACCCCGGGTGGGGGTGGCTACACCTTC.

J is TRBJ2-3 and V is TRBV19; D possibly uses TRBD1 or TRBD2 (5 bases each). The CDR3 consists of 14 residues. Germline values: CDR1 LNHDA, CDR2 SQIVND (reference sequence). The V gene lost 6 bases and the J gene lost 2 bases, with 12 bases spanning the gap. DNA for the CDR3: TGTGCCAGTAGCCGGGGCCCAAACACAGATACGCAGTATTTT. Translating gives CASSRGPNTDTQYF. Full variable domain (outside the CDR3, taken from reference TRBV19 and TRBJ2-3): DGGITQSPKYLFRKEGQNVTLSCEQNLNHDAMYWYRQDPGQGLRLIYYSQIVNDFQKGDIAEGYSVSREKKESFPLTVTSAQKNPTAFYLCASSRGPNTDTQYFGPGTRLTVL.

On this clonotype: A read error may produce the germline difference seen at one junction end. This chain connects TRBV20-1 to TRBJ2-1, with 16 bases lining up with TRBD2. There are 18 residues in the CDR3. Germline CDR1 is DFQATT and CDR2 is SNEGSKA (reference sequence). The DNA for the CDR3 is TGTAGTGCCTCCGAAGCGGGACTAGCGGGAGGGATGTACAATGAGCAGTTCTTC. It translates to CSASEAGLAGGMYNEQFF.

The rearrangement links TRBV20-1 to TRBJ1-5, with D hard to call. Germline values: CDR1 DFQATT, CDR2 SNEGSKA (reference sequence). V lost 1 base to trimming and J lost 5 bases, with 9 bases between them. The CDR3 is 13 amino acids. The CDR3 reads CSARGQLDQPQHF. The CDR3 bases are TGCAGTGCTAGAGGTCAATTAGATCAGCCCCAGCATTTT.

This clonotype was counted a few times. The V call is TRBV7-9, the J call TRBJ2-1; 8 bases fit TRBD2. This CDR3 comprises 15 residues. Germline V gene lookup returns CDR1 SEHNR and CDR2 FQNEAQ (reference sequence). V was pared by 11 bases and J by 1 base, with 10 bases of the junction left unmatched. The CDR3 loop reads CAVQTSAISYNEQFF. The CDR3, as DNA: TGTGCCGTCCAGACTAGCGCAATATCCTACAATGAGCAGTTCTTC.

CDR3 in DNA: TGCGCCAGCAGCTCGGGACAGGGAGAGTCCCAAGAGACCCAGTACTTC. It encodes CASSSGQGESQETQYF. The chain uses TRBV5-1 and TRBJ2-5; 9 bases map to TRBD1. The trim removed 3 bases at V and 1 base at J, leaving 7 bases unmatched. CDR1 is SGHRS, CDR2 YFSETQ, per germline. This CDR3 comprises 16 residues.

The V call is TRBV27, the J call TRBJ1-6; D not resolved. Germline assignment: CDR1 MNHEY and CDR2 SMNVEV (reference sequence). The CDR3 is 14 residues long. Trimming removed 5 bases from V and 1 base from J, with 6 bases in between. The CDR3 reads CASSPGSYNSPLHF. CDR3 coding DNA: TGTGCCAGCAGTCCCGGGTCCTATAATTCACCCCTCCACTTT.

This chain uses TRBV20-1 with TRBJ2-5; TRBD2 agrees at 7 bases. The CDR3 totals 14 residues. The V gene end was trimmed by 0 bases and the J gene end by 9 bases; junction bases not matched to a gene: 10. The V gene's germline CDR1 is DFQATT and CDR2 SNEGSKA (reference sequence). The CDR3 here is CSARDYQGRGAQYF. CDR3 in DNA: TGCAGTGCTAGAGATTATCAGGGCCGGGGGGCCCAGTACTTC.

This clonotype was observed a few times. The chain recombines TRBV12-3 or TRBV12-4 with TRBJ2-3; D gene ambiguous. The CDR3 consists of 12 residues. The V and J ends lost 5 bases and 4 bases respectively, with 7 bases between them. The CDR3 reads CASSGVADTQYF. Here the CDR3 DNA reads TGTGCCAGCAGTGGCGTAGCAGATACGCAGTATTTT.

The V and J genes are TRBV7-9 and TRBJ2-4; 11 bases are shared with TRBD1. V gave up 3 bases and J gave up 6 bases; unmatched junction bases: 7. Germline V lookup: CDR1 SEHNR, CDR2 FQNEAQ (reference sequence). The CDR3 totals 16 residues. The CDR3 DNA sequence: TGTGCCAGCAGCTTCCCCGGACAGGGGGCTGGAAACATTCAGTACTTC. Translating it yields CASSFPGQGAGNIQYF.

The gene calls are TRBV3-1 and TRBJ2-5, with D possibly being TRBD2 (5 bases). CDR1 and CDR2 from the germline V gene are LGHDT and YNNKEL (reference sequence). This CDR3 comprises 14 residues. V was cut by 0 bases and J by 11 bases, with 16 bases left in between. CDR3 residues: CASSQDSVSPSQYF. CDR3 DNA: TGTGCCAGCAGCCAAGATAGCGTGTCCCCCAGTCAGTACTTC.

This chain connects TRBV11-3 to TRBJ1-2; D is possibly TRBD1 (5 bases). There are 14 residues in the CDR3. The ends were cut back, 4 bases at V and 6 bases at J, with 15 bases in the middle. Looked up from germline, CDR1 is SGHNT and CDR2 is YENEEA. CDR3 bases: TGTGCCAGCAGCTCCAGCCCCGGGGACCATGGCTACACCTTC. Protein product: CASSSSPGDHGYTF. Combining the CDR3 with reference TRBV11-3 and TRBJ1-2 gives the whole variable domain EAGVVQSPRYKIIEKKQPVAFWCNPISGHNTLYWYLQNLGQGPELLIRYENEEAVDDSQLPKDRFSAERLKGVDSTLKIQPAELGDSAVYLCASSSSPGDHGYTFGSGTRLTVV.